The 3 T cell receptor beta chains below come from one sample, sequenced in a study of low-dose radiotherapy and immunotherapy resistance in tumors. Covering alpha and beta chains, TRAV- and TRBV-specific primers were used for the first-strand cDNA. Over roughly 20 PCR cycles, TCRs were amplified from a constant-region primer and V-primer adapter. TCRdb reprocessed the reads via MiXCR and lists one record per CDR3 protein. The sample has about 7,900 distinct CDR3 sequences, 60% to 70% seen once. Source of these receptors: a human donor with advanced metastatic prostate, ovarian, gallbladder or colorectal cancer (not recorded which). This table probably holds off-target reads from a library built for another chain.

The chain uses TRBV29-1 and TRBJ1-1; the match to TRBD1 covers 11 bases. This CDR3 has 13 amino acids. V shed 8 bases and J 7 bases; nucleotides not matched to a gene: 9. Germline V CDR1 and CDR2: SQVTM, ANQGSEA. CDR3 sequence reads: CSSRTGGVGEAFF. DNA for the CDR3: TGCAGCTCTCGGACAGGGGGCGTCGGTGAAGCTTTCTTT.

The V gene is TRBV11-2, the J gene TRBJ2-2; D may be TRBD1 (6 bases). Deletions cut 6 bases from V and 0 bases from J, with 8 bases between. Looked up from germline, CDR1 is SGHAT and CDR2 is FQNNGV. This CDR3 has 14 amino acids. As DNA, the CDR3 is TGTGCCAGCAGTTGGACAGCGAACACCGGGGAGCTGTTTTTT. This translates into CASSWTANTGELFF.

The chain links TRBV6-1 to TRBJ2-1; D may be TRBD2 (5 bases). Germline assignment: CDR1 MNHNS and CDR2 SASEGT. CDR3 length equals 16 residues. Trimming took 5 bases from V and 0 from J, leaving 14 bases between them. The CDR3 bases are TGTGCCAGCAGTTACGGTGGACTTAGCTCCTACAATGAGCAGTTCTTC. Translating it yields CASSYGGLSSYNEQFF.